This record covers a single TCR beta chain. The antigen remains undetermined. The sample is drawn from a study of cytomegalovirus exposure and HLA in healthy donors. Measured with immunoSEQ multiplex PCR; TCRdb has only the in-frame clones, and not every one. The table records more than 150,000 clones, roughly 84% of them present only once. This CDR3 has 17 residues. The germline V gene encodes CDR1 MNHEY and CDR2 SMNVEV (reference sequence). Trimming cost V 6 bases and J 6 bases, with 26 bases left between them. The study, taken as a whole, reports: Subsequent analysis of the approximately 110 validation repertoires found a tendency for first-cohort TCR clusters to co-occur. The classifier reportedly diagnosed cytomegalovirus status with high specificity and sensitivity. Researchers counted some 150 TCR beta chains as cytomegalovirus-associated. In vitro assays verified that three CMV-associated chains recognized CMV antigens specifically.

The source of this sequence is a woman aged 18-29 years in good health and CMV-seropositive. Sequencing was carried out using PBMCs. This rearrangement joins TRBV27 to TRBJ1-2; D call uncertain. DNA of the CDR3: TGTGCCAGCAGCGAGAACCTTCTAACGAGGGAGGTCCATGGCTACACCTTC. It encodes CASSENLLTREVHGYTF.